These T cell receptor beta chains were read from a single sample in a study of blood T cell dynamics during melanoma immunotherapy. The data were produced by immunoSEQ multiplex PCR, yet TCRdb's version contains in-frame clones alone and is incomplete. In the table there are more than 9,500 clones, around 87% of which are singletons. Material: blood, obtained from a patient treated with checkpoint blockade. All receptors derive from a human donor with melanoma. CDR3s include the opening cysteine and the closing phenylalanine or tryptophan. The order of the fields is J gene, V gene, clone size, D gene, CDR3 protein, CDR3 DNA. A D gene is named only where the DNA matches it firmly. The size of a clone is reported for some rows only, either as once, few or many, or as a class for expanded clones.

TRBJ1-1	TRBV14	NA	NA	CASSHLILNTEAFF	TGTGCCAGCAGCCACCTTATACTGAACACTGAAGCTTTCTTT
TRBJ1-1	TRBV18	NA	NA	CASRTGQNTEAFF	TGTGCCAGCCGAACAGGGCAGAACACTGAAGCTTTCTTT
TRBJ2-2	TRBV10-1	NA	TRBD2	CASRPSGVNTGELFF	TGCGCCAGCAGGCCTAGCGGGGTGAACACCGGGGAGCTGTTTTTT
TRBJ2-6	TRBV7-8	NA	TRBD1	CASNPTGALLSGANVLTF	TGTGCCAGCAACCCGACAGGGGCCCTCCTCTCTGGGGCCAACGTCCTGACTTTC
TRBJ1-2	TRBV2	few	NA	CASSTDNNYGYTF	TGTGCCAGCAGTACGGACAATAACTATGGCTACACCTTC
TRBJ1-5	TRBV27	NA	NA	CASSIRWDQPQHF	TGTGCCAGCAGTATACGGTGGGATCAGCCCCAGCATTTT
TRBJ1-1	TRBV2	once	NA	CASSYLQMNTEAFF	TGTGCCAGCAGTTACCTCCAGATGAACACTGAAGCTTTCTTT
TRBJ2-5	TRBV6-1	NA	NA	CASKRQETQYF	TGTGCCAGCAAGCGGCAAGAGACCCAGTACTTC
TRBJ2-1	TRBV2	NA	NA	CASRKGGGAFEQFF	TGTGCCAGCAGAAAGGGTGGGGGGGCCTTTGAGCAGTTCTTC
TRBJ2-2	TRBV19	NA	TRBD1	CASSRTGEGTGELFF	TGTGCCAGTAGTAGGACAGGGGAAGGGACCGGGGAGCTGTTTTTT
TRBJ2-1	TRBV7-9	NA	NA	CASSLGGSVYNEQFF	TGTGCCAGCAGCTTAGGTGGATCTGTCTACAATGAGCAGTTCTTC
TRBJ1-2	TRBV21-1	NA	NA	CASSKFEVTTNYGYTF	TGTGCCAGCAGCAAATTTGAGGTTACCACTAACTATGGCTACACCTTC
TRBJ1-1	TRBV5-1	NA	TRBD1	CASSYGTGGQNTEAFF	TGCGCCAGCAGCTATGGGACAGGGGGCCAGAACACTGAAGCTTTCTTT
TRBJ1-2	TRBV6-5	few	NA	CASSLTPGNYGYTF	TGTGCCAGCAGCCTAACTCCAGGGAACTATGGCTACACCTTC
TRBJ2-2	TRBV7-9	NA	NA	CASSPRGVTGELFF	TGTGCCAGCAGCCCCAGGGGGGTCACCGGGGAGCTGTTTTTT
TRBJ1-3	TRBV7-9	NA	NA	CASTDETGNTIYF	TGTGCCAGCACCGATGAGACTGGAAACACCATATATTTT
TRBJ2-7	TRBV11-2	few	NA	CASSLDYRYEQYF	TGTGCCAGCAGCTTAGATTACCGCTACGAGCAGTACTTC